This T cell receptor beta chain was obtained from a study of response to subunit inactivated influenza vaccine. The CDR3 runs 13 residues. Looked up from germline, CDR1 is KGHDR and CDR2 is SFDVKD. Trimming stripped 7 bases from V and 3 bases from J, with 11 bases between. This clonotype has more than one count but fewer than ten. The antigen remains unidentified. MiXCR was run by TCRdb on the RT-PCR reads, yielding one entry per CDR3 protein. Here the sample spans about 700,000 distinct CDR3 sequences, about 15% being singletons. Study findings and constraints: Authors suggested each seasonal flu vaccination may recruit only limited numbers of new T cells.

The source material was PBMCs from blood, sampled 14 to 15 days before vaccination. The receptor was isolated from a man over 45 who received an inactivated influenza vaccine. This chain joins TRBV24-1 and TRBJ1-1; D not certain. The CDR3 region has the DNA TGTGCCACCAGGTCCCCCTGGGACACTGAAGCTTTCTTT. Protein product: CATRSPWDTEAFF.